The rows below give T cell receptor beta chains drawn from one sample of a study of beta chain features in type 1 diabetes. The table came from immunoSEQ multiplex PCR; TCRdb's copy has only in-frame clones and leaves some out. The data hold 600,000 or so clones, with around an eighth observed a single time. The sequencing sample was made of naive CD4+ T cells from blood. The receptors derive from a young man with type 1 diabetes. The CDR3 runs from the conserved cysteine through the conserved F or W.

J: TRBJ2-3; V: TRBV25-1; CDR3: CASSEYMGFTDTQYF
J: TRBJ2-1; V: TRBV7-2; CDR3: CASSQNVLAGLNEQFF
J: TRBJ1-6; V: TRBV19; CDR3: CASSISLRRLSLHF
J: TRBJ2-3; V: TRBV18; CDR3: CASSPQRTSGSTDTQYF
J: TRBJ1-2; V: TRBV5-1; CDR3: CASSLALGERNEYGYTF
J: TRBJ2-4; V: TRBV5-1; CDR3: CASSLDPGTAKNIQYF
J: TRBJ2-7; V: TRBV6-5; CDR3: CASSYGPKTYEQYF
J: TRBJ1-1; V: TRBV6-5; CDR3: CASSYSWGVSGTEAFF
J: TRBJ1-3; V: TRBV25-1; CDR3: CASSESPGTGGNTIYF
J: TRBJ2-3; V: TRBV9; CDR3: CATGGGYTDTQYF
J: TRBJ2-7; V: TRBV6-5; CDR3: CASSRDRGTYEQYF
J: TRBJ2-5; V: TRBV6-5; CDR3: CASSPRGGGQETQYF
J: TRBJ1-4; V: TRBV4-3; CDR3: CASSQDVLSLDTNEKLFF
J: TRBJ1-3; V: TRBV10-3; CDR3: CAISEGDRGSGNTIYF
J: TRBJ2-5; V: TRBV5-1; CDR3: CASSLGQGQETQYF
J: TRBJ1-2; V: TRBV4-3; CDR3: CASSQAGQEHYGYTF
J: TRBJ2-7; V: TRBV5-8; CDR3: CASSLRPPDEQYF
J: TRBJ2-3; V: TRBV10-1; CDR3: CASGRTGSDTQYF
J: TRBJ1-5; V: TRBV13; CDR3: CASSLKGYSNQPQHF
J: TRBJ1-4; V: TRBV30; CDR3: CALSLGQSFGGTEKLFF
J: TRBJ2-2; V: TRBV7-2; CDR3: CASSIQGQGNTGELFF
J: TRBJ1-5; V: TRBV19; CDR3: CASSFVNQPQHF
J: TRBJ2-7; V: TRBV4-3; CDR3: CASSPSYGRVYEQYF
J: TRBJ2-5; V: TRBV25-1; CDR3: CASSEWGGGETQYF
J: TRBJ2-7; V: TRBV6-1; CDR3: CASSDRGLDSYEQYF
J: TRBJ2-7; V: TRBV15; CDR3: CATSRDLELYEQYF
J: TRBJ2-7; V: TRBV7-9; CDR3: CASSSGSGDYEQYF
J: TRBJ1-4; V: TRBV7-9; CDR3: CASSPKGTGKLFF
J: TRBJ1-2; V: TRBV28; CDR3: CASSLAQGAPGYTF
J: TRBJ1-5; V: TRBV7-9; CDR3: CASSSGDRWDQPQHF
J: TRBJ1-6; V: TRBV5-4; CDR3: CASSLQGQALNSPLHF
J: TRBJ2-1; V: TRBV28; CDR3: CASLPGQSSYNEQFF
J: TRBJ1-5; V: TRBV25-1; CDR3: CASSDRGAAQHF
J: TRBJ1-2; V: TRBV25-1; CDR3: CASSEWYRDYGYTF
J: TRBJ1-5; V: TRBV27; CDR3: CASSRQGNQPQHF
J: TRBJ1-4; V: TRBV7-9; CDR3: CASSPGTPAPNEKLFF
J: TRBJ2-7; V: TRBV5-6; CDR3: CASSLEKAQYF
J: TRBJ1-4; V: TRBV2; CDR3: CASSRGVDEKLFF
J: TRBJ2-7; V: TRBV6-5; CDR3: CASSSTVLYEQYF
J: TRBJ2-3; V: TRBV19; CDR3: CASRGQGTDTQYF
J: TRBJ2-1; V: TRBV18; CDR3: CASSPPGASYNEQFF
J: TRBJ2-2; V: TRBV11-1; CDR3: CASSLALQGTGELFF
J: TRBJ2-4; V: TRBV10-3; CDR3: CAISGTPGLSGNIQYF
J: TRBJ2-5; V: TRBV5-1; CDR3: CASSAYSGGPQETQYF
J: TRBJ2-5; V: TRBV6-5; CDR3: CASSSGIQETQYF
J: TRBJ2-5; V: TRBV7-9; CDR3: CASSLAVLETQYF
J: TRBJ1-4; V: TRBV2; CDR3: CATGGQAPREKLFF
J: TRBJ2-5; V: TRBV6-5; CDR3: CASSPGQGLRETQYF
J: TRBJ1-2; V: TRBV19; CDR3: CASSLTGGKDYGYTF
J: TRBJ2-3; V: TRBV11-1; CDR3: CASSLPTDTQYF
J: TRBJ1-4; V: TRBV4-3; CDR3: CASSQDPTPEKLFF